Following are 27 T cell receptor beta chains from one sample sequenced in a study of T cells in Graves' hyperthyroidism and ophthalmopathy. The TCR beta CDR3 regions underwent amplification using RNA transcripts as the source. First-round RT-PCR with HTBI primers amplified the TCR CDR3 region. TCRdb called the multiplex PCR reads again in MiXCR, with one record for every CDR3 protein. The data show 500,000 to 600,000 distinct CDR3 sequences, with roughly 45% seen just once and about two fifths held by the top ten. Input material: peripheral blood or thyroid tissue (not recorded which). The receptors here all came from an adult woman with Graves' disease, either hyperthyroidism or ophthalmopathy (not recorded which).

The genes are TRBV20-1 and TRBJ2-3; D unresolved. CDR3 length equals 13 residues. The germline CDR1 and CDR2 sequences are DFQATT and SNEGSKA (reference sequence). Trimming took 1 base from V and 2 from J, leaving 7 bases between them. In DNA form, the CDR3 reads TGCAGTGCTAGAGGAGGATTCACAGATACGCAGTATTTT. Its protein is CSARGGFTDTQYF.

This clonotype has just one count. The chain recombines TRBV12-3 or TRBV12-4 with TRBJ1-5; D is unclear. V gave up 6 bases and J gave up 9 bases, with 15 bases separating them. There are 13 residues in the CDR3. This CDR3 is CASSPDRGSPQHF. CDR3 coding DNA: TGTGCCAGCAGCCCGGACCGCGGGTCGCCCCAGCATTTT.

This clonotype was recorded a few times. The rearrangement links TRBV5-1 to TRBJ2-2; D might be TRBD1 (5 bases). Trimming cost V 4 bases and J 8 bases, with 15 bases left between them. The CDR3 has 14 amino acids. The germline V gene has CDR1 SGHRS and CDR2 YFSETQ. This chain's CDR3 is CASSKGVFEGELFF. The CDR3 DNA reads as TGCGCCAGCAGCAAAGGGGTTTTCGAAGGGGAGCTGTTTTTT.

The sample holds a few counts of this clonotype. The V gene is TRBV7-9, the J gene TRBJ2-5; D is possibly TRBD2 (6 bases). This CDR3 is built from 15 residues. The germline CDR1 and CDR2 sequences are SEHNR and FQNEAQ (reference sequence). V lost 3 bases and J lost 4, with 15 bases in between. The CDR3 spells CASSFSSEGRETQYF. The CDR3 DNA sequence: TGTGCCAGCAGCTTTTCTAGCGAGGGCCGAGAGACCCAGTACTTC.

J is TRBJ2-7 and V is TRBV2, with TRBD2 as a possible D gene (5 bases). V was cut by 6 bases and J by 2 bases, with 11 bases left in between. The CDR3 has 13 amino acids. Germline V gene sequence: CDR1 SNHLY, CDR2 FYNNEI. CDR3 bases: TGTGCCAGCAGGAGGGTAGGAGCCTACGAGCAGTACTTC. Translation gives CASRRVGAYEQYF. Together with reference TRBV2 and TRBJ2-7, the CDR3 gives the full variable domain: EPEVTQTPSHQVTQMGQEVILRCVPISNHLYFYWYRQILGQKVEFLVSFYNNEISEKSEIFDDQFSVERPDGSNFTLKIRSTKLEDSAMYFCASRRVGAYEQYFGPGTRLTVT.

There are many counts of this clonotype. This chain links TRBV25-1 with TRBJ2-7; D unresolved. This CDR3 has 14 residues. The V end was cut by 8 bases, the J end by 0 bases, with 14 bases between. Germline values: CDR1 MGHDK, CDR2 SYGVNS. This CDR3 reads CASPDVLSSYEQYF. The DNA of the CDR3 is TGTGCCAGCCCCGATGTGCTTAGCTCCTACGAGCAGTACTTC.

This clonotype came up many times. J is TRBJ1-6 and V is TRBV20-1; maybe TRBD1 (6 bases). V gave up 4 bases and J gave up 6 bases, with 10 bases separating them. The CDR3 extends over 13 amino acids. The germline gives CDR1 DFQATT, CDR2 SNEGSKA (reference sequence). In DNA form, the CDR3 reads TGCAGTGCTATGTCGGGGGCTAATTCACCCCTCCACTTT. It is translated as CSAMSGANSPLHF.

The chain carries TRBV7-2 and TRBJ1-2; D gene uncertain. Germline-derived CDR1 and CDR2 are SGHTA and FQGNSA. The CDR3 loop spans 13 amino acids. The germline V and J ends were trimmed by 3 bases and 5 bases, with 10 bases remaining between them. CDR3 in DNA: TGTGCCAGCAGCTTGGTCGGGAGTTATGGCTACACCTTC. Encoded protein: CASSLVGSYGYTF.

This clonotype has just one count. The rearrangement joins TRBV11-2 to TRBJ1-1, with D uncertain. The CDR3 loop spans 15 amino acids. V gave up 0 bases and J gave up 0 bases, with 8 bases separating them. Germline V lookup: CDR1 SGHAT, CDR2 FQNNGV. CDR3 in amino acids: CASSLELGLNTEAFF. CDR3 DNA sequence: TGTGCCAGCAGCTTAGAGCTGGGATTGAACACTGAAGCTTTCTTT.

The gene calls are TRBV7-7 and TRBJ2-7; 10 nucleotides agree with TRBD2. Germline V lookup: CDR1 SSHAT, CDR2 FNYEAQ (reference sequence). V was pared by 2 bases and J by 5 bases, with 0 bases of the junction left unmatched. The CDR3 has 13 amino acids. For the CDR3, the DNA is TGTGCCAGCAGCTTAAGCGGGGGGGACGAGCAGTACTTC. Translating gives CASSLSGGDEQYF.

The chain combines TRBV12-3 or TRBV12-4 with TRBJ1-1, with D tentatively TRBD1 (6 bases). This CDR3 has 14 amino acids. The ends were cut back, 6 bases at V and 5 bases at J, with 16 bases in the middle. The CDR3 reads CASSRGARRTEAFF. In DNA, the CDR3 is TGTGCCAGCAGCCGGGGGGCAAGGAGGACTGAAGCTTTCTTT.

This sequence joins TRBV5-6 and TRBJ1-2; the D is unclear. Trimming cost V 2 bases and J 0 bases, with 8 bases left between them. Germline CDR1 reads SGHDT; CDR2 reads YYEEEE. The length of the CDR3 is 14 residues. CDR3: CASSLLTPNYGYTF. For the CDR3, the DNA is TGTGCCAGCAGCTTACTGACACCTAACTATGGCTACACCTTC.

The rearrangement joins TRBV11-2 to TRBJ1-2, with TRBD1 as a possible D gene (6 bases). Germline CDR1 and CDR2: SGHAT and FQNNGV. The CDR3 extends over 15 amino acids. The V end was cut by 6 bases, the J end by 7 bases, with 21 bases between. CDR3 nucleotides: TGTGCCAGCAGTTCAGGGGATGGGGGAATGGCTGGCTACACCTTC. It specifies CASSSGDGGMAGYTF.

This clonotype was counted ten times or more. The V call is TRBV7-2, the J call TRBJ2-2; TRBD1 matches 9 bases. This CDR3 has 15 amino acids. CDR1 is SGHTA and CDR2 is FQGNSA in the germline V gene. V gave up 1 base and J gave up 7 bases; unmatched junction bases: 4. The CDR3 is CASSLVLTGGGELFF. The CDR3 DNA reads TGTGCCAGCAGCTTAGTGCTGACAGGGGGCGGGGAGCTGTTTTTT.

This clonotype has at least ten counts. The genes are TRBV20-1 and TRBJ2-7; 7 bases map to TRBD2. CDR1 is DFQATT and CDR2 is SNEGSKA in the germline V gene (reference sequence). V trimming: 3 bases; J trimming: 0 bases; junction bases outside the gene matches: 5. This CDR3 has 14 amino acids. CDR3 amino acids: CSASSGRSSYEQYF. The CDR3 region has the DNA TGCAGTGCTAGTTCCGGGAGGAGCTCCTACGAGCAGTACTTC.

V and J are TRBV7-2 and TRBJ2-5; tentative D call: TRBD2 (5 bases). This CDR3 region has 16 residues. Germline-derived CDR1 and CDR2 are SGHTA and FQGNSA. The V end was cut by 4 bases, the J end by 5 bases, with 20 bases between. The chain's CDR3 is CASSSHGENTGETQYF. The DNA for the CDR3 is TGTGCCAGCAGCTCCCACGGGGAGAACACCGGGGAGACCCAGTACTTC.

The genes are TRBV7-9 and TRBJ1-2; TRBD1 matches at 7 bases. V shed 4 bases and J 5 bases; nucleotides not matched to a gene: 7. The CDR3 extends over 14 amino acids. Germline V gene lookup returns CDR1 SEHNR and CDR2 FQNEAQ (reference sequence). CDR3 nucleotides: TGTGCCAGCAGCTCGTGGACAGGCGTTTATGGCTACACCTTC. Translating it yields CASSSWTGVYGYTF.

This clonotype was seen many times. The chain is built from TRBV20-1 and TRBJ2-2, with TRBD2 matching 8 bases. The CDR3 contains 14 residues. With 6 bases clipped from V and 5 bases from J, the junction kept 8 bases outside the gene matches. Germline values: CDR1 DFQATT, CDR2 SNEGSKA (reference sequence). DNA of the CDR3: TGCAGTGCCTCTAGCGGGTCCGGGACCGGGGAGCTGTTTTTT. It specifies CSASSGSGTGELFF.

Note on this clonotype: The conserved closing phenylalanine or tryptophan is absent in this CDR3, likely reflecting a read error. The chain joins TRBV29-1 to TRBJ2-7; 10 positions agree with TRBD1. CDR1 is SQVTM, CDR2 ANQGSEA, per germline. The CDR3 is 13 amino acids. Unmatched junction bases numbered 6, after V lost 5 bases and J lost 5 bases. The CDR3 bases are TGCAGCGTTACCGGGACAGGGGTCCACGAGCAGTACTTG. It yields the protein CSVTGTGVHEQYL.

V is TRBV7-8 and J is TRBJ2-5, with a tentative D call TRBD2 (7 bases). Trimming shortened V by 5 bases and J by 5 bases, and 15 bases separated the two germline ends. The CDR3 consists of 14 residues. Per germline, CDR1 SGHVS and CDR2 FQNEAQ. As DNA, the CDR3 is TGTGCCAGCAGCAAACAGGGAGGGGCGGAGACCCAGTACTTC. Residues: CASSKQGGAETQYF.

This clonotype came up a few times. V gene TRBV7-2 combines with J gene TRBJ2-7; D ambiguous. CDR1 and CDR2 (germline): SGHTA, FQGNSA. The germline V and J ends were trimmed by 8 bases and 3 bases, with 11 bases remaining between them. This CDR3 has 12 amino acids. In DNA form, the CDR3 reads TGTGCCAGCGGACCAGTTCTCTACGAGCAGTACTTC. Translation gives CASGPVLYEQYF.

The chain links TRBV10-3 to TRBJ1-5; D ambiguous. There are 12 residues in the CDR3. Trimming pared 2 bases from V and 11 bases from J, leaving 10 bases between. The germline gives CDR1 ENHRY, CDR2 SYGVKD. DNA for the CDR3: TGTGCCATCAGTGAGGGGTTCGAGACCCAGCATTTT. Protein product: CAISEGFETQHF.

The chain recombines TRBV20-1 with TRBJ1-1, with D unclear. V was cut by 3 bases and J by 1 base, with 12 bases left in between. Germline V gene data show CDR1 as DFQATT and CDR2 as SNEGSKA (reference sequence). CDR3 length: 14 residues. The CDR3, as DNA: TGCAGTGCTAGTGAACATAACACGAACACTGAAGCTTTCTTT. Encoded protein: CSASEHNTNTEAFF.

This clonotype was observed a few times. The chain carries TRBV11-2 and TRBJ1-3; 9 positions match TRBD1. J gave up 0 bases and V 6 bases, and 12 bases lay outside the gene matches. Germline-derived CDR1 and CDR2 are SGHAT and FQNNGV. This CDR3 is 18 amino acids long. The CDR3 coding sequence is TGTGCCAGCAGTTTAATCTCAGGACAGGGGTTCTCTGGAAACACCATATATTTT. The encoded protein is CASSLISGQGFSGNTIYF. The variable domain in full, with the rest retrieved from reference TRBV11-2 and TRBJ1-3, is EAGVAQSPRYKIIEKRQSVAFWCNPISGHATLYWYQQILGQGPKLLIQFQNNGVVDDSQLPKDRFSAERLKGVDSTLKIQPAKLEDSAVYLCASSLISGQGFSGNTIYFGEGSWLTVV.

This clonotype was counted a few times. V gene TRBV5-4 combines with J gene TRBJ2-5, with D perhaps matching TRBD1 (6 bases). V lost 2 bases and J 5 bases, leaving 13 bases between the germline ends. The CDR3 is 14 amino acids. CDR1 SGHNT and CDR2 YYREEE come from the germline V gene (reference sequence). The CDR3 region is CASSFERTGETQYF. The CDR3 DNA follows: TGTGCCAGCAGCTTTGAGCGTACAGGGGAGACCCAGTACTTC.

V gene TRBV15 combines with J gene TRBJ1-1, with D possibly matching TRBD1 (5 bases). The V and J ends lost 0 bases and 9 bases respectively, with 11 bases between them. The CDR3 extends over 13 amino acids. Per germline, CDR1 LNHNV and CDR2 YYDKDF (reference sequence). CDR3 in amino acids: CATSRDIAGKAFF. The CDR3 region has the DNA TGTGCCACCAGCAGAGATATAGCAGGGAAAGCTTTCTTT.

The chain couples TRBV19 to TRBJ1-1; tentative D call: TRBD1 (5 bases). Germline V gives CDR1 LNHDA, CDR2 SQIVND (reference sequence). The CDR3 extends over 14 amino acids. V dropped 9 bases and J dropped 3 bases, with 17 bases sitting between them. The chain's CDR3 is CASSPRGRDTEAFF. The CDR3 DNA sequence: TGTGCCAGCTCACCTCGTGGCAGGGACACTGAAGCTTTCTTT.